These 2 T cell receptor beta chains originate from one sample sequenced in a study of regulatory T cells in long-lasting Graves disease. Noted time point: newly diagnosed GD, antithyroid drugs for less than 3 months. There was RNA extracted from PBMCs, and the TCR library was made from it. According to the study, TCR beta libraries were built with iRepertoire HTBI primers and CDR3-region Arm-PCR. TCRdb recomputed calls from the multiplex PCR reads with MiXCR, one row per CDR3 protein. The sample comprises 530,000 or so distinct CDR3 sequences, 16% of which are singletons, and 12% rests with the top ten. This sample also belongs to another study, concerning T cells in Graves' hyperthyroidism and ophthalmopathy.

The material was peripheral blood mononuclear cells (PBMCs), obtained at new diagnosis, from a patient treated with antithyroid drugs. The receptors here all came from a man between 18 and 29 years old with Graves disease.

There are many counts of this clonotype. The J gene is TRBJ1-6, the V gene TRBV28, with D possibly TRBD1 on 6 matching bases. V was trimmed by 4 bases and J by 1 base, leaving 8 bases between them. In germline, CDR1 is MDHEN, CDR2 SYDVKM. The CDR3 covers 15 residues. This chain's CDR3 is CASSSGVSYNSPLHF. The CDR3 bases are TGTGCCAGCAGTTCAGGGGTTTCCTATAATTCACCCCTCCACTTT.

This clonotype was recorded a few times. At one end, the junction sequence differs from germline, possibly due to a read error. The chain links TRBV3-1 to TRBJ2-1; 9 bases line up with TRBD2. CDR3 length equals 21 residues. Germline assignment: CDR1 LGHDT and CDR2 YNNKEL (reference sequence). This chain's CDR3 is CACSQDGGSGSPLRVYNEQFF. The CDR3 DNA reads as TGTGCCTGCAGCCAAGATGGTGGTAGCGGGAGTCCCCTTCGGGTTTACAATGAGCAGTTCTTC.